This T cell receptor (beta chain) appears in the sequencing data of a study of CD8+ T cells in alopecia areata. This clone was recorded a few times. cDNA prepared by RNA extraction and subsequent reverse transcription served as the template for sequencing. Clones were read by immunoSEQ multiplex PCR, and TCRdb kept only the in-frame ones, dropping some. The sample carries 200,000 or so clones, about 62% recorded once. The treatment here: oral pan-JAK inhibitor, 5-10 mg twice daily. The CDR3 runs 15 residues. Germline V lookup: CDR1 SGHTA, CDR2 FQGNSA. Trimming took off 2 bases at V and 8 bases at J, with 15 bases between the two ends.

This sequence originates from a human donor with alopecia areata. The specimen comprised CD4+ T cells sorted from blood, sampled at week 24, from a patient treated with tofacitinib. The chain is built from TRBV7-2 and TRBJ1-4; maybe TRBD1 (6 bases). In DNA form, the CDR3 reads TGTGCCAGCAGCTTAAGGGCCAGGGGAGGGGAAAAACTGTTTTTT. It encodes CASSLRARGGEKLFF.